This TCR beta chain was identified during a study of response to subunit inactivated influenza vaccine. TCRdb called the RT-PCR reads again in MiXCR, with one record for every CDR3 protein. Altogether about 500,000 distinct CDR3 sequences are present, 16% being singletons, with the ten largest covering 3% to 3.5%. This clonotype has a count of ten or more. The antigen remains undetermined. Study-wide points: The authors put forward the suggestion that each seasonal influenza vaccination may bring in only a limited number of new T cells.

Germline CDR1 is SGDLS and CDR2 is YYNGEE. The CDR3 extends over 15 amino acids. The V end was cut by 4 bases, the J end by 5 bases, with 17 bases between. This receptor was obtained from a man between 50 and 69 years old who received an inactivated influenza vaccine. The rearrangement links TRBV9 to TRBJ2-3; the D call may be TRBD1 or TRBD2 (5 bases each). Source: CD4+ T cells sorted from PBMCs, taken less than 30 months after vaccination. The CDR3 here is CASSRGTHGRDTQYF. The CDR3 DNA reads TGTGCCAGCAGCAGAGGGACCCACGGGCGAGATACGCAGTATTTT. The complete variable domain, with remaining parts taken from reference TRBV9 and TRBJ2-3, reads DSGVTQTPKHLITATGQRVTLRCSPRSGDLSVYWYQQSLDQGLQFLIQYYNGEERAKGNILERFSAQQFPDLHSELNLSSLELGDSALYFCASSRGTHGRDTQYFGPGTRLTVL.